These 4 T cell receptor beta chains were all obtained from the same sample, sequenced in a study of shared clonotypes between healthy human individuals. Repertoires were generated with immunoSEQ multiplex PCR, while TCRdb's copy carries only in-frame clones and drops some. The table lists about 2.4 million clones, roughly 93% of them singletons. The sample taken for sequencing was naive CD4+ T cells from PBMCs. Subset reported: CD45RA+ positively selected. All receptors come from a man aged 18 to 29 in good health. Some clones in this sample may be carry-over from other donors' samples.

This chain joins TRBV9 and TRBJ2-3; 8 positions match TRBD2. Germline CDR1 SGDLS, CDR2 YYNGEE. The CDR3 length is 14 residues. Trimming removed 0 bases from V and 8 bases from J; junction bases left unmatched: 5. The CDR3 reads CASSVAGGPVTQYF. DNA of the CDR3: TGTGCCAGCAGCGTAGCGGGAGGGCCTGTTACGCAGTATTTT.

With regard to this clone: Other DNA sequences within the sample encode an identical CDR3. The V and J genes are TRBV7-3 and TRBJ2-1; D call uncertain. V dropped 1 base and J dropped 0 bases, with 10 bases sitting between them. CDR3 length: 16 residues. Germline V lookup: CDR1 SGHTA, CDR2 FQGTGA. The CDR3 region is CASSLIGGSSYNEQFF. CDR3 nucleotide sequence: TGTGCCAGCAGCTTAATTGGTGGAAGCTCCTACAATGAGCAGTTCTTC.

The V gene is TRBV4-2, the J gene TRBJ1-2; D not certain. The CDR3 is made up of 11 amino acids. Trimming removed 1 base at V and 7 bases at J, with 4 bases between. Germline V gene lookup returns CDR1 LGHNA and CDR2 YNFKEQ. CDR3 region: CASSQARGYTF. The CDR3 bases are TGTGCCAGCAGCCAAGCGCGTGGCTACACCTTC.

For the CDR3, the DNA is TGTGCCAGCTCACCTTTTGGGGGGCAAGAGACCCAGTACTTC. Translated: CASSPFGGQETQYF. V usage is TRBV18 and J usage is TRBJ2-5; possibly TRBD2 for D (6 bases). CDR3 length equals 14 residues. The germline V gene has CDR1 KGHSH and CDR2 LQKENI. With 3 bases removed from V and 2 bases from J, the gap between germline ends came to 10 bases.